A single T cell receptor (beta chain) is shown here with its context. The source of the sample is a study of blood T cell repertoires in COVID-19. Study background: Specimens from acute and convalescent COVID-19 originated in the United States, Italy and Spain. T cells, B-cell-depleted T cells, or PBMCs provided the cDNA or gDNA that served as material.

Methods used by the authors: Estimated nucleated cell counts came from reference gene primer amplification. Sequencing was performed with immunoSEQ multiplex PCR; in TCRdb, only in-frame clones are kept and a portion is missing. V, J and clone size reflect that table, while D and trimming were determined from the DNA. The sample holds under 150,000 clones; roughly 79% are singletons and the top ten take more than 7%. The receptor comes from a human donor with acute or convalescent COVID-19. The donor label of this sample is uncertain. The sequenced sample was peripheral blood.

CDR3 sequence reads: CASSLFSGGASELFF. The CDR3 DNA reads as TGTGCCAGCAGTTTATTTAGCGGGGGGGCGAGTGAGCTGTTTTTT. The chain carries TRBV27 and TRBJ2-2; 11 bases align to TRBD2. The length of the CDR3 is 15 residues. The J segment lost 11 bases and the V segment lost 1 base, leaving 6 bases of the junction unmatched. The germline V gene encodes CDR1 MNHEY and CDR2 SMNVEV (reference sequence).